The present entry profiles one T cell receptor (beta chain) with its context. The target antigen is unknown. These data come from a study of T cell responses to AZD1222 COVID-19 vaccine. CDR1 is MDHEN and CDR2 is SYDVKM in the germline V gene. The CDR3 contains 15 residues. Trimming took 6 bases from V and 6 from J; bases not matched to a gene: 13. Study-wide results and limits: The study sampled repertoires only after the peak T cell response. Donors, mostly white British, included more females; clonal diversity was possibly underestimated. Nearly half of spike-specific TCRs reportedly go after variant regions that carry no mutations. Just a handful of people given AZD1222 tested seropositive at baseline.

Here immunoSEQ multiplex PCR was the method, and the copy in TCRdb shows in-frame clones only, minus some. The sample shows 160,000 or so clones, around nine tenths of them seen only once. The receptor was isolated from an adult in good health. The sample here was peripheral blood, taken on day 0 of AZD1222 vaccination. The chain uses TRBV28 and TRBJ2-7; 8 bases map to TRBD1. The CDR3 coding sequence is TGTGCCAGCAGCCTCACAGGGGGAAAGCGGGTCGAGCAGTACTTC. Its translation: CASSLTGGKRVEQYF.